This TCR beta chain originates from a study of cytomegalovirus exposure and HLA in healthy donors. Primers for the PCR totalled 60 Vbeta and 13 Jbeta. Generated by immunoSEQ multiplex PCR, the TCRdb table keeps only in-frame clones and is missing some. Found here are more than 80,000 clones, about 60% of them singletons; the top ten hold over 12%. General study points: In a later analysis, a missense DCLRE1C variant was linked to TCR beta V- and J-gene trimming. CMV serostatus stood as the only immune exposure information on hand.

CDR3 size: 14 residues. Per the germline V gene, CDR1 is MDHEN and CDR2 is SYDVKM. Trimming took 9 bases from V and 5 from J, leaving 19 bases between them. This clone was recorded only once. The antigen remains unidentified. The clonotype comes from a woman aged 40 to 55 in good health and CMV-seropositive. The chain links TRBV28 to TRBJ2-5, with D possibly being TRBD1 (6 bases). The sequenced material came from PBMCs. This CDR3 reads CASTFWDNLETQYF. CDR3 bases: TGTGCCAGTACCTTCTGGGACAATCTGGAGACCCAGTACTTC.